Given below is one TCR beta chain in context. Germline CDR1 is MGHRA and CDR2 is YSYEKL. This CDR3 region has 14 residues. The V and J ends lost 3 bases and 8 bases respectively, with 16 bases between them. This sample stems from a study of cytomegalovirus exposure and HLA in healthy donors. It was with 60 Vbeta and 13 Jbeta primers that the PCR ran. TCRdb's copy holds only in-frame clones and misses some; the assay was immunoSEQ multiplex PCR. Here the sample spans roughly 45,000 clones, roughly half being singletons. Among the donors, all were healthy bone marrow donors. The rearrangement joins TRBV4-1 to TRBJ1-2; TRBD1 might be the D (5 bases). The sequence was collected from a man in his fifties or sixties in good health and CMV-seronegative. The sequenced sample was PBMCs. The CDR3 sequence is CASSHAGTGKGYTF. For the CDR3, the DNA is TGCGCCAGCAGCCACGCCGGGACTGGGAAGGGCTACACCTTC.